Listed here is a single TCR beta chain. The antigen it binds to is not known. Nothing much larger sits one base from this clone, and base qualities are not available. This entry is derived from a study of T cells in narcolepsy (dated 2018 in TCRdb). General notes on the study: Patients with narcolepsy type 1 or type 2 (NT1, NT2) and healthy control donors were enrolled in the study. The study sought autoreactive T cells targeting hypocretin neuron self-antigens (hypocretin, TRIB2) in narcolepsy patients, using TCR Vbeta sequencing to track clonotypes in blood and CSF. Broad study findings and their caveats: Patients and controls had similar numbers of sequenced blood memory CD4+ clonotypes, with averages of around 40,000 in patients and 30,000 to 35,000 in controls. Plots that compared CSF and blood CD4+ T cell clonotypes from the same patient highlighted HCRT-specific and TRIB2-specific autoreactive clonotypes. According to the report, autoreactive clonotypes were detected serially in the blood of the same patients and of different patients, but not in healthy controls. Some blood memory CD4+ repertoires from patients and controls contained no sequences matching autoreactive T cell clones.

Spanning cysteine to phenylalanine, the CDR3 consists of 14 amino acids. CDR3 DNA is the only sequence kept; it has 42 bases, read in frame from the first base. The V and J ends are trimmed by 2 bases and 6 bases, leaving 13 bases between them. The germline V gene specifies SGHAT as CDR1 and FQNNGV as CDR2. For TCR Vbeta sequencing, memory CD4+ T cells were sorted ex vivo from the peripheral blood of both healthy controls and narcolepsy patients. Libraries were made using the immunoSEQ multiplex PCR assay. The clones in this table, taken by TCRdb from immuneACCESS, are in-frame only. Not every clone is retained; where verified, under half of the shortfall comes from an unresolved V gene, and the cause of the rest is unknown. Within this sample are 25,000 to 30,000 clones, with approximately 87% of them counted one time only. 0.8% to 0.9% of the sample goes to the ten largest clones.

The receptor was derived from a human donor in good health. Recombination linked TRBV11-2 to TRBJ1-2, with TRBD1 tentatively as D gene (6 bases match). The sequenced sample was memory (CD45RA-) CD4+ T cells from blood. The intended sense of this specimen's cell subset or site label: memory T cells sorted ex vivo from peripheral blood. The CDR3: CASSLLTGKDGYTF. The nucleotide sequence reads as follows: TGTGCCAGCAGCTTACTAACAGGGAAGGATGGCTACACCTTC.